This TCR beta chain derives from a study of T cells after yellow fever vaccination. V dropped 3 bases and J dropped 4 bases, with 12 bases sitting between them. CDR3 length equals 14 residues. Germline V CDR1 and CDR2: KGHSH, LQKENI. TCRdb reprocessed the 5' RACE reads with MiXCR, giving one entry per CDR3 protein. Among about 630,000 distinct CDR3 sequences listed, about 12% were seen once. The V call is TRBV18, the J call TRBJ1-1; D is perhaps TRBD1 (6 bases). The sequence was collected from a man younger than 45 who received the YFV17D yellow fever vaccine. Source: PBMCs, taken on the day of the yellow fever booster vaccination. CDR3: CASSPLGRGTEAFF. For the CDR3, the DNA is TGTGCCAGCTCACCCTTGGGCAGGGGCACTGAAGCTTTCTTT.